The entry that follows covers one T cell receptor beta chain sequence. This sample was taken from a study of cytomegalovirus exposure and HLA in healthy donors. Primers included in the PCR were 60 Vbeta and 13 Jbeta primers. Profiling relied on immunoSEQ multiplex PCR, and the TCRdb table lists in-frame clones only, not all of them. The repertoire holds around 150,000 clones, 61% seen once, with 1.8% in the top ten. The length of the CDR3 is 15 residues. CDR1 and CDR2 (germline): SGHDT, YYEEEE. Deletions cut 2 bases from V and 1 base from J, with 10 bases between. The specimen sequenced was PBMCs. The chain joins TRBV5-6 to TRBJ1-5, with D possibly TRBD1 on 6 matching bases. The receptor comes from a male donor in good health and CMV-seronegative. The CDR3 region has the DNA TGTGCCAGCAGCTTATTGGGGGCCAGCAATCAGCCCCAGCATTTT. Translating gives CASSLLGASNQPQHF.